Listed below are T cell receptor beta chains from one sample, sequenced in a study of blood T cell repertoires in COVID-19. Data came from immunoSEQ multiplex PCR; TCRdb stores just in-frame clones and leaves some out. This sample has around 84,000 clones, with 75% to 85% found just once. The sequencing input was peripheral blood. These receptors were obtained from a man aged 60-69 years with COVID-19, enrolled during active disease. The CDR3 runs from the conserved cysteine through the conserved F or W. The order of the fields is clone size, D gene, V gene, J gene, CDR3 DNA, CDR3 protein. A D gene is named only where the DNA matches it firmly. A clone size is listed for some rows: how often the clone was seen (once, few, many), or a class if it is expanded.

clone_size: NA
d_call: TRBD2
v_call: TRBV5-6
j_call: TRBJ2-7
cdr3_nt: TGTGCCAGCAGCAGTATCACCGGGACTATGGGCGCAGAGCAGTACTTC
cdr3_aa: CASSSITGTMGAEQYF

clone_size: NA
d_call: TRBD1
v_call: TRBV5-8
j_call: TRBJ2-7
cdr3_nt: TGTGCCAGCAGCCCGGGGGACAGGGGCTATTACGAGCAGTACTTC
cdr3_aa: CASSPGDRGYYEQYF

clone_size: NA
d_call: TRBD2
v_call: TRBV6-4
j_call: TRBJ2-3
cdr3_nt: TGTGCCAGCAGTGAGGCCGGGGGGGCCTCAGATACGCAGTATTTT
cdr3_aa: CASSEAGGASDTQYF

clone_size: NA
d_call: NA
v_call: TRBV7-9
j_call: TRBJ2-7
cdr3_nt: TGTGCCAGCAGCCCCGAAGCTACCTACGAGCAGTACTTC
cdr3_aa: CASSPEATYEQYF

clone_size: few
d_call: NA
v_call: TRBV7-9
j_call: TRBJ2-2
cdr3_nt: TGTGCCAGGTCGACGGGTAACACCGGGGAGCTGTTTTTT
cdr3_aa: CARSTGNTGELFF

clone_size: NA
d_call: NA
v_call: TRBV20-1
j_call: TRBJ2-4
cdr3_nt: TGCAGTGCTAGTCAGGGGGGACTAGCCAAAAACATTCAGTACTTC
cdr3_aa: CSASQGGLAKNIQYF

clone_size: NA
d_call: NA
v_call: TRBV6-6
j_call: TRBJ1-5
cdr3_nt: TGTGCCAGCAGTCGATCAGGGGCGAGGCCCCAGCATTTT
cdr3_aa: CASSRSGARPQHF

clone_size: NA
d_call: TRBD1
v_call: TRBV11-2
j_call: TRBJ2-1
cdr3_nt: TGTGCCAGCAGCTTAGTCAGGGGGCTGAACAATGAGCAGTTCTTC
cdr3_aa: CASSLVRGLNNEQFF

clone_size: NA
d_call: NA
v_call: TRBV27
j_call: TRBJ2-1
cdr3_nt: TGTGCCAGCAGGGCCCCCCCAGATGAGCAGTTCTTC
cdr3_aa: CASRAPPDEQFF

clone_size: NA
d_call: NA
v_call: TRBV18
j_call: TRBJ2-7
cdr3_nt: TGTGCCAGCTCACCTCGCGTAGGGCGGGACTTGAGCTCCTACGAGCAGTACTTC
cdr3_aa: CASSPRVGRDLSSYEQYF

clone_size: NA
d_call: NA
v_call: TRBV6-4
j_call: TRBJ2-1
cdr3_nt: TGTGCCAGCTCGACAGCCATGTTCAATGAGCAGTTCTTC
cdr3_aa: CASSTAMFNEQFF

clone_size: few
d_call: TRBD1
v_call: TRBV25-1
j_call: TRBJ1-4
cdr3_nt: TGTGCCAGCAGTGAGCGTCGGACAGGGTTTAATGAAAAACTGTTTTTT
cdr3_aa: CASSERRTGFNEKLFF

clone_size: NA
d_call: NA
v_call: TRBV21-1
j_call: TRBJ2-3
cdr3_nt: TGTGCCAGCAGCAAAGCATGGACAGGGGCGCAGTATTTT
cdr3_aa: CASSKAWTGAQYF

clone_size: NA
d_call: TRBD1
v_call: TRBV27
j_call: TRBJ1-4
cdr3_nt: TGTGCCAGCGGCCCCAGGGGGCTCACGGAAAAACTGTTTTTT
cdr3_aa: CASGPRGLTEKLFF

clone_size: NA
d_call: NA
v_call: TRBV9
j_call: TRBJ2-5
cdr3_nt: TGTGCCAGCAGCGTTGGGGGCCAGGGCCAAGAGACCCAGTACTTC
cdr3_aa: CASSVGGQGQETQYF

clone_size: NA
d_call: NA
v_call: TRBV3-1/TRBV3-2
j_call: TRBJ2-7
cdr3_nt: TGTGCCAGCAGCCAATCAATCGCGAGCTCCTACGAGCAGTACTTC
cdr3_aa: CASSQSIASSYEQYF

clone_size: NA
d_call: NA
v_call: TRBV27
j_call: TRBJ2-7
cdr3_nt: TGTGCCAGCAGTTTAGCCGGGACAACGGGTAGCGAGCAGTACTTC
cdr3_aa: CASSLAGTTGSEQYF

clone_size: NA
d_call: TRBD2
v_call: TRBV29-1
j_call: TRBJ2-5
cdr3_nt: TGCAGCGTAACTCTAGCGGGAGGGGGGTACCAAGAGACCCAGTACTTC
cdr3_aa: CSVTLAGGGYQETQYF

clone_size: NA
d_call: NA
v_call: TRBV5-8
j_call: TRBJ2-1
cdr3_nt: TGTGCCAGCAGTCAGGACAGCTCCTACAATGAGCAGTTCTTC
cdr3_aa: CASSQDSSYNEQFF

clone_size: NA
d_call: NA
v_call: TRBV3-1/TRBV3-2
j_call: TRBJ2-7
cdr3_nt: TGTGCCAGCAGCCTCGGTACAGGTACCTACGAGCAGTACTTC
cdr3_aa: CASSLGTGTYEQYF

clone_size: few
d_call: TRBD2
v_call: TRBV6-5
j_call: TRBJ2-7
cdr3_nt: TGTGCCAGCACTCGGGCTAGCGGGACTTACGAGCAGTACTTC
cdr3_aa: CASTRASGTYEQYF

clone_size: NA
d_call: TRBD1
v_call: TRBV12-3/TRBV12-4
j_call: TRBJ2-1
cdr3_nt: TGTGCCAGCACCCCGACAGGGTCTGAGCAGTTCTTC
cdr3_aa: CASTPTGSEQFF

clone_size: NA
d_call: TRBD1
v_call: TRBV13
j_call: TRBJ1-3
cdr3_nt: TGTGCCAGCAGCTTCGGGACAGGGGGATCCGGAAACACCATATATTTT
cdr3_aa: CASSFGTGGSGNTIYF

clone_size: once
d_call: NA
v_call: TRBV18
j_call: TRBJ1-5
cdr3_nt: TGTGCCAGCAAACAGGATAGCAATCAGCCCCAGCATTTT
cdr3_aa: CASKQDSNQPQHF

clone_size: NA
d_call: NA
v_call: TRBV5-5
j_call: TRBJ1-6
cdr3_nt: TGTGCCAGCAGCTTGGAACAGGCACACCCTAGATCACCCCTCCACTTT
cdr3_aa: CASSLEQAHPRSPLHF